This T cell receptor beta chain was captured in a study of regulatory T cells in long-lasting Graves disease. Time point noted: newly diagnosed GD, antithyroid drugs for less than 3 months. Isolated PBMC RNA provided the starting material for the TCR library. Relying on iRepertoire HTBI primers and Arm-PCR of CDR3 regions, the team built TCR beta libraries. TCRdb re-derived calls from the multiplex PCR reads in MiXCR, one entry per CDR3 protein. The sample consists of 250,000 to 300,000 distinct CDR3 sequences, under 20% of them appearing once. There are many counts of this clonotype. The CDR3 has 15 residues. V was shortened by 0 bases and J by 0 bases, with 7 bases between the two germline ends. Germline V CDR1 and CDR2: SGDLS, YYNGEE. This same sample was also taken into another study, of T cells in Graves' hyperthyroidism and ophthalmopathy.

This TCR was sampled from a woman under 40 with Graves disease. The material sequenced was peripheral blood mononuclear cells (PBMCs), taken at new diagnosis, from a patient treated with antithyroid drugs. The gene calls are TRBV9 and TRBJ1-5; D remains unclear. This CDR3 reads CASSVGADSNQPQHF. The CDR3 DNA sequence: TGTGCCAGCAGCGTAGGGGCGGATAGCAATCAGCCCCAGCATTTT.